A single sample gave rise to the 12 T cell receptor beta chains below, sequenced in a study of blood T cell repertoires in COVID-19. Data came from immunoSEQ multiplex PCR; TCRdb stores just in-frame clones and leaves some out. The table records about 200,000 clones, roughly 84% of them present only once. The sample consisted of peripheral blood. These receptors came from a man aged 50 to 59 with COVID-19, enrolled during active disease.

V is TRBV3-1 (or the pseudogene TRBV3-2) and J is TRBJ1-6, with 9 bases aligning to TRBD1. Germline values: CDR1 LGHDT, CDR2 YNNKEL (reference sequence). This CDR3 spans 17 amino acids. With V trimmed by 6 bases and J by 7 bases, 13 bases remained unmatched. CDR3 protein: CASSDSWDREGNSPLHF. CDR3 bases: TGTGCCAGCAGTGATTCTTGGGACAGGGAGGGGAATTCACCCCTCCACTTT.

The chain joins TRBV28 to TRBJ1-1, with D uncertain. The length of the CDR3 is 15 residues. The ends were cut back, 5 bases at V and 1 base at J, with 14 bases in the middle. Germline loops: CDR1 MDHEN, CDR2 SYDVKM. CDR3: CASSPYKEPNTEAFF. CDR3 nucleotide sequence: TGTGCCAGCAGTCCGTACAAAGAACCGAACACTGAAGCTTTCTTT.

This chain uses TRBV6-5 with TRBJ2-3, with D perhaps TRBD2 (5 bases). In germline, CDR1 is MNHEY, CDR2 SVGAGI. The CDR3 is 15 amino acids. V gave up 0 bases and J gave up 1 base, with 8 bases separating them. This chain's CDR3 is CASSYSLARTDTQYF. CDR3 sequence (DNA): TGTGCCAGCAGTTACTCGCTAGCTCGCACAGATACGCAGTATTTT.

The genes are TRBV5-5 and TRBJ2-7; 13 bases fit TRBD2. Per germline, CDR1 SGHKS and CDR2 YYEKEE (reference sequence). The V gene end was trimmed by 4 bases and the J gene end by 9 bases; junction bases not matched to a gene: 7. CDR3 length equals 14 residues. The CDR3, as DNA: TGTGCCAGCAGCCCCGGGACTAGCGGGACTCGGCAGTACTTC. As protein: CASSPGTSGTRQYF.

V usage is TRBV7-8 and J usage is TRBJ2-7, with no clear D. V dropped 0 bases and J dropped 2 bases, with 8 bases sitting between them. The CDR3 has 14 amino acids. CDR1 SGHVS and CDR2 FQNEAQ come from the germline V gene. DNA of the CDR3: TGTGCCAGCAGCTTAGCTTTAGATCCCTACGAGCAGTACTTC. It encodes CASSLALDPYEQYF.

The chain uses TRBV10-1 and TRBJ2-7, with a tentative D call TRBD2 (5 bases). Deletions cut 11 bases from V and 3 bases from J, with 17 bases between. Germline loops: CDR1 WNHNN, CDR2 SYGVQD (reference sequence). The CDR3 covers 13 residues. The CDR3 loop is CASSPGSNYEQYF. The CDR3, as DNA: TGCGCCTCTTCACCGGGGAGCAACTACGAGCAGTACTTC.

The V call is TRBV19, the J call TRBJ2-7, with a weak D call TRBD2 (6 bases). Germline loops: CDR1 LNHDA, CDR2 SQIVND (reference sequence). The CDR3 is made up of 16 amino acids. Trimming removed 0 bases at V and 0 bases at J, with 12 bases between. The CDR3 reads CASSIDPRGSSYEQYF. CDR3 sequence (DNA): TGTGCCAGTAGTATAGATCCCCGGGGGTCCTCCTACGAGCAGTACTTC.

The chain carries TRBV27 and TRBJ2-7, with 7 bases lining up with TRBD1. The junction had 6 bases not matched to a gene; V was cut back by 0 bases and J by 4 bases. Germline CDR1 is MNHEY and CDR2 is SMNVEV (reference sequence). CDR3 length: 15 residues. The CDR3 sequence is CASSLSRQGHYEQYF. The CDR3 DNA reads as TGTGCCAGCAGTTTATCCAGACAGGGCCATTACGAGCAGTACTTC.

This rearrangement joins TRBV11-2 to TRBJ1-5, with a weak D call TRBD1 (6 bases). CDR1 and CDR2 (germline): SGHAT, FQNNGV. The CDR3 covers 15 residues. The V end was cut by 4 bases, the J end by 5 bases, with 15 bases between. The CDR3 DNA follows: TGTGCCAGCAGCTCAGGGGCCAAAACCGATCAGCCCCAGCATTTT. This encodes CASSSGAKTDQPQHF.

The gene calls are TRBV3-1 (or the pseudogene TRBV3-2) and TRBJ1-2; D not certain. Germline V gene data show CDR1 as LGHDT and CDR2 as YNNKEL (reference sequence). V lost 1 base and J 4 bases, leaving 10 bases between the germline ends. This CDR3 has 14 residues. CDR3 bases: TGTGCCAGCAGCCAAGGACTGAGTATCTATGGCTACACCTTC. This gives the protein CASSQGLSIYGYTF.

CDR3 sequence: CASRAGRNTEAFF. As DNA, the CDR3 is TGTGCCAGCAGAGCGGGACGGAACACTGAAGCTTTCTTT. The chain combines TRBV2 with TRBJ1-1; maybe TRBD1 (5 bases). The ends were cut back, 6 bases at V and 1 base at J, with 9 bases in the middle. Per the germline V gene, CDR1 is SNHLY and CDR2 is FYNNEI. The CDR3 consists of 13 residues.

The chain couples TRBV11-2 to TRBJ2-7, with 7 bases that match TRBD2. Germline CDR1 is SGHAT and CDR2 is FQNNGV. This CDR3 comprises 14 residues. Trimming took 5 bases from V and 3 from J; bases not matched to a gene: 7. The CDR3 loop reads CASSPGTNHYEQYF. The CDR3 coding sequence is TGTGCCAGCAGCCCTGGGACTAACCACTACGAGCAGTACTTC.